The 31 T cell receptor beta chains listed next were all sequenced from one sample in a study of cytotoxic CD8 clonotypes in ibrutinib-treated CLL. Using immunoSEQ multiplex PCR, the repertoire was profiled, and TCRdb retains in-frame clones only, with some absent. The sample yields some 10,000 clones, around 82% seen once. Source: PBMCs, taken at disease progression, from a patient treated with ibrutinib. The receptors stem from a human donor with chronic lymphocytic leukemia.

The rearrangement uses TRBV9 and TRBJ2-1; D possibly matches TRBD1 or TRBD2 (5 bases each). CDR1 and CDR2 from the germline V gene are SGDLS and YYNGEE. Trimming cost V 0 bases and J 8 bases, with 12 bases left between them. The CDR3 covers 14 residues. CDR3 coding DNA: TGTGCCAGCAGCGTAGGGGGAGAGGGGTATGAGCAGTTCTTC. Amino acid sequence: CASSVGGEGYEQFF. The full variable domain, with the rest looked up from reference TRBV9 and TRBJ2-1, is DSGVTQTPKHLITATGQRVTLRCSPRSGDLSVYWYQQSLDQGLQFLIQYYNGEERAKGNILERFSAQQFPDLHSELNLSSLELGDSALYFCASSVGGEGYEQFFGPGTRLTVL.

The chain combines TRBV2 with TRBJ1-5; D not certain. CDR3 length equals 14 residues. Germline CDR1 is SNHLY and CDR2 is FYNNEI. Trimming took 2 bases from V and 4 from J, leaving 9 bases between them. For the CDR3, the DNA is TGTGCCAGCAGTGAAACGGACCTGAATCAGCCCCAGCATTTT. Protein sequence: CASSETDLNQPQHF.

In regard to this clone: The sample has other DNA sequences that encode this CDR3 too. This chain links TRBV6-5 with TRBJ2-3; D unclear. The CDR3 runs 12 residues. Trimming left V 0 bases short and J 6 bases short, with 4 bases between. The germline V gene has CDR1 MNHEY and CDR2 SVGAGI. This CDR3 reads CASSYSGDTQYF. In DNA form, the CDR3 reads TGTGCCAGCAGTTACTCCGGGGATACGCAGTATTTT.

The chain recombines TRBV5-6 with TRBJ2-3; 9 nucleotides align to TRBD2. The CDR3 has 17 amino acids. The V and J ends lost 5 bases and 0 bases, in that order; junction bases with no gene match: 10. The germline gives CDR1 SGHDT, CDR2 YYEEEE. In DNA form, the CDR3 reads TGTGCCAGCAGTTCCGACCTGGGGACTAGCAGCACAGATACGCAGTATTTT. Translating gives CASSSDLGTSSTDTQYF.

This clone appeared once. This chain uses TRBV28 with TRBJ1-5; 8 nucleotides agree with TRBD1. Germline V lookup: CDR1 MDHEN, CDR2 SYDVKM. V shed 5 bases and J 10 bases; nucleotides not matched to a gene: 10. CDR3 size: 14 residues. The CDR3 loop reads CASSLTGTGHPQHF. In DNA form, the CDR3 reads TGTGCCAGCAGTCTTACCGGGACAGGTCACCCCCAGCATTTT.

This chain uses TRBV6-5 with TRBJ2-3; D is undetermined. This CDR3 has 11 residues. Germline-derived CDR1 and CDR2 are MNHEY and SVGAGI. The V gene lost 6 bases and the J gene lost 5 bases, with 6 bases spanning the gap. The CDR3 sequence: CASRTRDTQYF. CDR3 bases: TGTGCCAGCAGAACGCGAGATACGCAGTATTTT.

This clone was detected once. J is TRBJ2-1 and V is TRBV5-1; TRBD2 is a possible D gene (6 bases). The V gene's germline CDR1 is SGHRS and CDR2 YFSETQ. The V and J ends lost 1 base and 0 bases respectively, with 11 bases between them. CDR3 length: 16 amino acids. CDR3 region: CASSLWAGSSYNEQFF. Written as DNA, the CDR3 is TGCGCCAGCAGCTTGTGGGCGGGGAGCTCCTACAATGAGCAGTTCTTC. Full variable domain (rest looked up from reference TRBV5-1 and TRBJ2-1): KAGVTQTPRYLIKTRGQQVTLSCSPISGHRSVSWYQQTPGQGLQFLFEYFSETQRNKGNFPGRFSGRQFSNSRSEMNVSTLELGDSALYLCASSLWAGSSYNEQFFGPGTRLTVL.

The V call is TRBV2, the J call TRBJ2-1; TRBD2 is a possible D gene (5 bases). CDR1 is SNHLY, CDR2 FYNNEI, per germline. V dropped 0 bases and J dropped 9 bases, with 9 bases sitting between them. The CDR3 sequence is 13 residues long. The CDR3 nucleotides read TGTGCCAGCAGTGAAGCGCTTCGGGGTGAGCAGTTCTTC. This codes for CASSEALRGEQFF.

The genes are TRBV4-2 and TRBJ2-7, with 10 positions matching TRBD2. The germline V gene encodes CDR1 LGHNA and CDR2 YNFKEQ. The CDR3 runs 16 residues. The J segment lost 2 bases and the V segment lost 1 base, leaving 5 bases of the junction unmatched. The chain's CDR3 is CASSQVSLAGAYEQYF. The CDR3 DNA reads as TGTGCCAGCAGCCAAGTCAGCCTAGCGGGGGCCTACGAGCAGTACTTC.

In this sample, this clone turned up once. The chain carries TRBV7-9 and TRBJ2-7; D ambiguous. The CDR3 runs to 12 residues. Germline CDR1 SEHNR, CDR2 FQNEAQ (reference sequence). The V end lost 3 bases, the J end lost 5 bases, and 8 bases lay between the germline ends. CDR3 sequence reads: CASSFKVDEQYF. In nucleotides, the CDR3 is TGTGCCAGCAGCTTTAAGGTGGACGAGCAGTACTTC.

The J gene is TRBJ2-7, the V gene TRBV2, with D perhaps matching TRBD1 (5 bases). CDR1 SNHLY and CDR2 FYNNEI come from the germline V gene. The CDR3 totals 12 residues. V gave up 5 bases and J gave up 4 bases, with 9 bases separating them. The CDR3: CASSTQGYEQYF. The DNA for the CDR3 is TGTGCCAGCAGTACCCAGGGATACGAGCAGTACTTC.

This clone rates as medium-sized (0.01 to 0.1%). This sequence joins TRBV6-5 and TRBJ1-5; D might be TRBD1 (5 bases). CDR3 length equals 14 residues. V was cut by 4 bases and J by 7 bases, with 14 bases left in between. Germline CDR1 reads MNHEY; CDR2 reads SVGAGI. CDR3 bases: TGTGCCAGCAGTTCCGACAGAGGTAGCCAGCCCCAGCATTTT. Translated: CASSSDRGSQPQHF.

This chain joins TRBV30 and TRBJ2-3; 12 bases line up with TRBD2. Germline trimming cut 3 bases from V and 1 base from J; bases unmatched to any gene: 5. There are 16 residues in the CDR3. Germline V gives CDR1 GTSNPN, CDR2 SVGIG (reference sequence). Written as DNA, the CDR3 is TGTGCCTGGAGGGGGAGGACTAGCGGGGGCACAGATACGCAGTATTTT. This sequence encodes CAWRGRTSGGTDTQYF.

V usage is TRBV11-1 and J usage is TRBJ2-3; D unclear. Germline V lookup: CDR1 SGHAT, CDR2 FQDESV (reference sequence). The CDR3 length is 16 residues. Trimming stripped 1 base from V and 2 bases from J, with 13 bases between. CDR3 loop: CASSLGVHSTTDTQYF. CDR3 DNA: TGTGCCAGCAGCTTAGGGGTCCATTCCACCACAGATACGCAGTATTTT.

This clone was picked up one time. This chain connects TRBV12-5 to TRBJ2-1; 7 nucleotides line up with TRBD2. The CDR3 spans 18 residues. Germline V gene sequence: CDR1 LGHNT, CDR2 FRNRAP. V shed 1 base, J shed 0 bases, and the junction held 9 bases outside the gene matches. The DNA for the CDR3 is TGTGCTAGTGGTTTGGGGCTAGCGGCTTCGAGCTCCTACAATGAGCAGTTCTTC. This gives the protein CASGLGLAASSSYNEQFF.

The chain is built from TRBV28 and TRBJ1-5; TRBD1 matches at 11 bases. The CDR3 length is 16 residues. The germline gives CDR1 MDHEN, CDR2 SYDVKM. The V gene end was trimmed by 4 bases and the J gene end by 1 base; junction bases not matched to a gene: 3. Written as DNA, the CDR3 is TGTGCCAGCAGTTCGCGGACAGGGGGCAGCAATCAGCCCCAGCATTTT. It translates to CASSSRTGGSNQPQHF. Full variable domain (missing parts from reference TRBV28 and TRBJ1-5): DVKVTQSSRYLVKRTGEKVFLECVQDMDHENMFWYRQDPGLGLRLIYFSYDVKMKEKGDIPEGYSVSREKKERFSLILESASTNQTSMYLCASSSRTGGSNQPQHFGDGTRLSIL.

The V call is TRBV7-9, the J call TRBJ2-6; TRBD2 is a possible D gene (5 bases). Looked up from germline, CDR1 is SEHNR and CDR2 is FQNEAQ (reference sequence). The CDR3 runs 15 residues. V was cut by 3 bases and J by 4 bases, with 10 bases left in between. CDR3 sequence reads: CASSFSGAGANVLTF. CDR3 in DNA: TGTGCCAGCAGCTTCAGCGGCGCCGGGGCCAACGTCCTGACTTTC.

V is TRBV5-1 and J is TRBJ2-5, with D unclear. This CDR3 contains 14 residues. CDR1 and CDR2 (germline): SGHRS, YFSETQ. V lost 1 base, J lost 1 base, and 8 bases lay in between. The CDR3 sequence is CASSLRQIQETQYF. For the CDR3, the DNA is TGCGCCAGCAGCTTGAGGCAGATCCAAGAGACCCAGTACTTC.

V and J are TRBV2 and TRBJ1-5; D remains ambiguous. The CDR3 contains 14 residues. The V end lost 6 bases, the J end lost 0 bases, and 9 bases lay between the germline ends. Germline V CDR1 and CDR2: SNHLY, FYNNEI. CDR3 in amino acids: CASSPGSSNQPQHF. CDR3 DNA sequence: TGTGCCAGCAGCCCGGGGAGTAGCAATCAGCCCCAGCATTTT.

This chain's CDR3 is CASSLLAGTNEQFF. The DNA of the CDR3 is TGCGCCAGCAGCTTACTAGCGGGAACCAATGAGCAGTTCTTC. The chain joins TRBV5-1 to TRBJ2-1; 10 positions agree with TRBD2. This CDR3 contains 14 residues. V was pared by 2 bases and J by 6 bases, with 2 bases of the junction left unmatched. The V gene's germline CDR1 is SGHRS and CDR2 YFSETQ. The whole variable domain, remainder taken from reference TRBV5-1 and TRBJ2-1, is KAGVTQTPRYLIKTRGQQVTLSCSPISGHRSVSWYQQTPGQGLQFLFEYFSETQRNKGNFPGRFSGRQFSNSRSEMNVSTLELGDSALYLCASSLLAGTNEQFFGPGTRLTVL.

The V and J genes are TRBV30 and TRBJ2-1; possibly TRBD2 for D (6 bases). This CDR3 is built from 15 residues. V lost 6 bases, J lost 6 bases, and 21 bases lay in between. Per germline, CDR1 GTSNPN and CDR2 SVGIG (reference sequence). CDR3 region: CACQTWIRELNEQFF. CDR3 in DNA: TGTGCCTGCCAAACTTGGATTCGGGAGCTCAATGAGCAGTTCTTC.

CDR3 sequence reads: CASNGAVQGSYSNQPQHF. The CDR3, as DNA: TGTGCCAGCAATGGAGCAGTCCAGGGGAGCTATAGCAATCAGCCCCAGCATTTT. The chain couples TRBV28 to TRBJ1-5; possibly TRBD1 for D (6 bases). Per germline, CDR1 MDHEN and CDR2 SYDVKM. CDR3 length: 18 amino acids. V lost 7 bases, J lost 0 bases, and 22 bases lay in between.

The chain carries TRBV28 and TRBJ1-5; TRBD1 agrees at 10 bases. Germline V gene lookup returns CDR1 MDHEN and CDR2 SYDVKM. Germline trimming cut 11 bases from V and 6 bases from J; bases unmatched to any gene: 7. This CDR3 contains 13 residues. CDR3 amino acids: CACYRDRGQPQHF. The CDR3 nucleotides are TGTGCCTGCTACCGGGACAGGGGTCAGCCCCAGCATTTT. Together with reference TRBV28 and TRBJ1-5, the CDR3 gives the full variable domain: DVKVTQSSRYLVKRTGEKVFLECVQDMDHENMFWYRQDPGLGLRLIYFSYDVKMKEKGDIPEGYSVSREKKERFSLILESASTNQTSMYLCACYRDRGQPQHFGDGTRLSIL.

The chain recombines TRBV7-8 with TRBJ2-7, with 9 bases identical to TRBD2. The ends lost 1 base at V and 2 bases at J; junction bases unmatched: 9. Germline CDR1 reads SGHVS; CDR2 reads FQNEAQ. The CDR3 has 17 residues. CDR3 bases: TGTGCCAGCAGCTTAGTTGGCGGGACTAGCCGAGCCTACGAGCAGTACTTC. Encoded protein: CASSLVGGTSRAYEQYF.

The chain is built from TRBV28 and TRBJ2-1, with 8 nucleotides matching TRBD1. The trim removed 6 bases at V and 8 bases at J, leaving 18 bases unmatched. The CDR3 runs 17 residues. In germline, CDR1 is MDHEN, CDR2 SYDVKM. The CDR3 loop reads CASRTTDRGPSRDEQFF. CDR3 sequence (DNA): TGTGCCAGCAGGACCACCGACAGGGGCCCCTCAAGGGATGAGCAGTTCTTC. Based on the CDR3 plus reference TRBV28 and TRBJ2-1, the full variable domain is DVKVTQSSRYLVKRTGEKVFLECVQDMDHENMFWYRQDPGLGLRLIYFSYDVKMKEKGDIPEGYSVSREKKERFSLILESASTNQTSMYLCASRTTDRGPSRDEQFFGPGTRLTVL.

The chain is built from TRBV5-1 and TRBJ2-6; D possibly corresponds to TRBD1 (5 bases). Germline CDR1 is SGHRS and CDR2 is YFSETQ. The CDR3 extends over 18 amino acids. V lost 0 bases to trimming and J lost 0 bases, with 13 bases between them. CDR3 protein: CASSLVARVSSGANVLTF. CDR3 coding DNA: TGCGCCAGCAGCTTGGTGGCCAGGGTGAGCTCTGGGGCCAACGTCCTGACTTTC.

This chain joins TRBV27 and TRBJ1-5; TRBD1 agrees at 9 bases. Germline CDR1 is MNHEY and CDR2 is SMNVEV (reference sequence). CDR3 length: 15 residues. V lost 8 bases, J lost 0 bases, and 5 bases stayed unmatched. CDR3 DNA: TGTGCCAGCCTTGGACAGGGGAATAGCAATCAGCCCCAGCATTTT. Residues: CASLGQGNSNQPQHF.

The V gene is TRBV9, the J gene TRBJ1-4; unclear D gene. Trimming left V 3 bases short and J 0 bases short, with 9 bases between. The CDR3 is 15 amino acids. Germline CDR1 SGDLS, CDR2 YYNGEE. The CDR3 region has the DNA TGTGCCAGCAGCGCTGACGTTGCAACTAATGAAAAACTGTTTTTT. Protein product: CASSADVATNEKLFF.

The chain has TRBV28 and TRBJ2-7; TRBD2 matches at 9 bases. The CDR3 runs 15 residues. Germline V gene lookup returns CDR1 MDHEN and CDR2 SYDVKM. J gave up 6 bases and V 4 bases, and 10 bases lay outside the gene matches. The CDR3 coding sequence is TGTGCCAGCAGTTCCCCTAGCGGGGCCCCTCGCGAGCAGTACTTC. Amino acids: CASSSPSGAPREQYF.

The genes are TRBV29-1 and TRBJ2-1; 10 nucleotides agree with TRBD2. Trimming at V came to 4 bases and at J to 8 bases, leaving 5 bases not matched to a gene. The CDR3 has 13 amino acids. In germline, CDR1 is SQVTM, CDR2 ANQGSEA. The CDR3 DNA is TGCAGCGTTGCTAGCGGGAGCTTGGATGAGCAGTTCTTC. Protein: CSVASGSLDEQFF.

A word on this clone: Its ends do not fully match the called genes, so a read error is possible. V gene TRBV7-9 combines with J gene TRBJ1-2; no reliable D call. The germline gives CDR1 SEHNR, CDR2 FQNEAQ (reference sequence). CDR3 length equals 14 residues. In nucleotides, the CDR3 is TGTGCCAGCAGTTTAGTTACACTCGTCTATGGCTACACCTTC. Amino acids: CASSLVTLVYGYTF.